The 30 T cell receptor beta chains reported below all come from one sample, sequenced in a study of blood T cell repertoires in COVID-19. The protocol was immunoSEQ multiplex PCR, while the TCRdb copy is restricted to in-frame clones and leaves out a portion. The repertoire holds about 150,000 clones, with around nine tenths as singletons. The sample comprised peripheral blood. The receptor source for this set is an older woman with acute or convalescent COVID-19.

The J gene is TRBJ1-2, the V gene TRBV28, with D possibly matching TRBD1 (5 bases). The CDR3 contains 16 residues. Germline CDR1 and CDR2: MDHEN and SYDVKM. V was cut by 6 bases and J by 6 bases, with 23 bases left in between. The CDR3 protein is CASSLTQQGVIDGYTF. In DNA, the CDR3 is TGTGCCAGCAGCCTAACGCAGCAGGGCGTAATTGATGGCTACACCTTC.

This chain connects TRBV2 to TRBJ1-6; D gene unclear. Trimming took off 8 bases at V and 9 bases at J, with 20 bases between the two ends. The germline CDR1 and CDR2 sequences are SNHLY and FYNNEI. This CDR3 is 15 amino acids long. CDR3 region: CASRGEASSLSPLHF. The CDR3, as DNA: TGTGCCAGCCGAGGAGAGGCCTCAAGCCTTTCACCCCTCCACTTT.

This clone was seen only once. This chain links TRBV7-2 with TRBJ2-1; D is possibly TRBD1 (5 bases). CDR1 and CDR2 (germline): SGHTA, FQGNSA. This CDR3 has 15 amino acids. V was trimmed by 3 bases and J by 7 bases, leaving 16 bases between them. As DNA, the CDR3 is TGTGCCAGCAGCTTGGTATCTCGCACAGGTAATGAGCAGTTCTTC. Translated: CASSLVSRTGNEQFF.

This CDR3 is CATRPGGRTGELFF. The CDR3 region has the DNA TGTGCCACCCGACCCGGGGGGCGTACCGGGGAGCTGTTTTTT. The V and J genes are TRBV28 and TRBJ2-2; maybe TRBD2 (7 bases). This CDR3 is built from 14 residues. Germline V lookup: CDR1 MDHEN, CDR2 SYDVKM. The V end lost 10 bases, the J end lost 5 bases, and 17 bases lay between the germline ends.

V usage is TRBV7-2 and J usage is TRBJ2-5; D remains ambiguous. CDR3 length equals 14 residues. With 4 bases removed from V and 0 bases from J, the gap between germline ends came to 9 bases. Per the germline V gene, CDR1 is SGHTA and CDR2 is FQGNSA. CDR3: CASSSRRYQETQYF. The CDR3 DNA reads as TGTGCCAGCAGCTCCCGTCGGTACCAAGAGACCCAGTACTTC. The entire variable domain, with the rest obtained from reference TRBV7-2 and TRBJ2-5, is as follows: GAGVSQSPSNKVTEKGKDVELRCDPISGHTALYWYRQSLGQGLEFLIYFQGNSAPDKSGLPSDRFSAERTGGSVSTLTIQRTQQEDSAVYLCASSSRRYQETQYFGPGTRLLVL.

V and J are TRBV5-8 and TRBJ2-7; 9 positions agree with TRBD1. Losses at the gene ends were 4 bases for V and 4 bases for J; bases not matched to a gene: 18. The CDR3 covers 18 residues. The germline CDR1 and CDR2 sequences are SGHTS and YDEGEE. CDR3 in DNA: TGTGCCAGCAGCACCGGGACAGGGACTTACTGGGTCCCTTACGAGCAGTACGTC. Encoded protein: CASSTGTGTYWVPYEQYV.

The chain has TRBV4-3 and TRBJ1-1; 8 bases are a match to TRBD1. Germline CDR1 LGHNA, CDR2 YSLEER. The CDR3 consists of 15 residues. V shed 4 bases, J shed 8 bases, and the junction held 12 bases outside the gene matches. In DNA form, the CDR3 reads TGCGCCAGCAGCCGTACAACAGGGGGGGTACTGGAAGCTTTCTTT. Its translation: CASSRTTGGVLEAFF.

The chain recombines TRBV29-1 with TRBJ2-2, with TRBD2 matching over 10 bases. The trim removed 7 bases at V and 3 bases at J, leaving 5 bases unmatched. Germline V gene data show CDR1 as SQVTM and CDR2 as ANQGSEA. The CDR3 has 14 residues. CDR3 amino acids: CSARLAGHTGELFF. CDR3 in DNA: TGCAGCGCTCGACTAGCGGGTCACACCGGGGAGCTGTTTTTT.

The chain recombines TRBV5-1 with TRBJ2-2; possibly TRBD1 for D (6 bases). Germline assignment: CDR1 SGHRS and CDR2 YFSETQ. This CDR3 region has 15 residues. V gave up 1 base and J gave up 5 bases, with 12 bases separating them. The CDR3 sequence: CASSLRTADTGELFF. The CDR3 DNA sequence: TGCGCCAGCAGCTTGAGGACAGCAGATACCGGGGAGCTGTTTTTT.

The V and J genes are TRBV2 and TRBJ1-2; 9 bases agree with TRBD1. V gave up 8 bases and J gave up 8 bases; unmatched junction bases: 9. The CDR3 sequence is 13 residues long. Germline V gene data show CDR1 as SNHLY and CDR2 as FYNNEI. The chain's CDR3 is CASRQDRGGGYTF. The CDR3 nucleotides read TGTGCCAGCCGCCAGGACAGGGGCGGGGGCTACACCTTC.

The V call is TRBV7-3, the J call TRBJ2-1, with TRBD1 matching over 7 bases. The germline V gene has CDR1 SGHTA and CDR2 FQGTGA. J lost 3 bases, V lost 4 bases, and 6 bases had no gene match. The length of the CDR3 is 15 residues. In DNA, the CDR3 is TGTGCCAGCAGCTCCACAGGGGATTACTACAATGAGCAGTTCTTC. Protein product: CASSSTGDYYNEQFF.

This sequence joins TRBV30 and TRBJ1-4; 9 bases match TRBD1. Germline CDR1 and CDR2: GTSNPN and SVGIG (reference sequence). The CDR3 extends over 15 amino acids. V shed 5 bases and J 7 bases; nucleotides not matched to a gene: 11. CDR3 loop: CAWSRRTGVGEKLFF. The CDR3 DNA follows: TGTGCCTGGTCCCGCAGGACAGGGGTTGGTGAAAAACTGTTTTTT.

This chain's CDR3 is CASISMAGGRANEQFF. CDR3 nucleotide sequence: TGTGCCAGCATATCAATGGCGGGGGGGCGGGCCAATGAGCAGTTCTTC. The J gene is TRBJ2-1, the V gene TRBV19, with 9 nucleotides matching TRBD2. This CDR3 region has 16 residues. Trimming took 9 bases from V and 6 from J; bases not matched to a gene: 15. Germline lookup yields CDR1 LNHDA and CDR2 SQIVND (reference sequence).

V and J are TRBV7-2 and TRBJ1-5, with D possibly being TRBD1 (6 bases). CDR1 and CDR2 (germline): SGHTA, FQGNSA. V was cut by 4 bases and J by 2 bases, with 12 bases left in between. CDR3 length: 15 amino acids. CDR3 bases: TGTGCCAGCAGCTCACAGGGTCCCGGCAATCAGCCCCAGCATTTT. Its protein is CASSSQGPGNQPQHF.

The chain has TRBV19 and TRBJ2-6; 11 bases fit TRBD2. The CDR3 runs to 17 residues. The trim removed 4 bases at V and 2 bases at J, leaving 4 bases unmatched. Germline CDR1 is LNHDA and CDR2 is SQIVND (reference sequence). CDR3 bases: TGTGCCAGTAGTACCTTAGCGGGGGGGACTGGGGCCAACGTCCTGACTTTC. Amino acid sequence: CASSTLAGGTGANVLTF. The entire variable domain, with the rest obtained from reference TRBV19 and TRBJ2-6, is as follows: DGGITQSPKYLFRKEGQNVTLSCEQNLNHDAMYWYRQDPGQGLRLIYYSQIVNDFQKGDIAEGYSVSREKKESFPLTVTSAQKNPTAFYLCASSTLAGGTGANVLTFGAGSRLTVL.

V is TRBV28 and J is TRBJ1-3; D remains unclear. The V end was cut by 6 bases, the J end by 6 bases, with 3 bases between. Germline-derived CDR1 and CDR2 are MDHEN and SYDVKM. The CDR3 extends over 10 amino acids. In DNA, the CDR3 is TGTGCCAGCAGCCAAAACACCATATATTTT. Residues: CASSQNTIYF.

This clone was observed a single time. The chain recombines TRBV6-5 with TRBJ1-1; D may be TRBD1 (6 bases). Germline V gene data show CDR1 as MNHEY and CDR2 as SVGAGI. This CDR3 is 11 amino acids long. V dropped 10 bases and J dropped 6 bases, with 12 bases sitting between them. CDR3 region: CATQTGSEAFF. The CDR3 DNA reads TGTGCCACCCAAACAGGGTCTGAAGCTTTCTTT.

The V call is TRBV9, the J call TRBJ2-7, with TRBD1 matching 10 bases. The CDR3 length is 14 residues. The ends lost 4 bases at V and 4 bases at J; junction bases unmatched: 5. Per germline, CDR1 SGDLS and CDR2 YYNGEE. The CDR3 protein is CASSPTGGGYEQYF. The CDR3 DNA sequence: TGTGCCAGCAGCCCGACAGGGGGCGGGTACGAGCAGTACTTC. The complete variable domain, with remaining parts taken from reference TRBV9 and TRBJ2-7, reads DSGVTQTPKHLITATGQRVTLRCSPRSGDLSVYWYQQSLDQGLQFLIQYYNGEERAKGNILERFSAQQFPDLHSELNLSSLELGDSALYFCASSPTGGGYEQYFGPGTRLTVT.

This chain connects TRBV27 to TRBJ1-1; 8 nucleotides agree with TRBD1. The V gene's germline CDR1 is MNHEY and CDR2 SMNVEV (reference sequence). The V and J ends lost 7 bases and 0 bases, in that order; junction bases with no gene match: 13. The CDR3 has 17 amino acids. CDR3 bases: TGTGCCAGCACCCCCTCAATGACAGGGGTCCTGAACACTGAAGCTTTCTTT. This translates into CASTPSMTGVLNTEAFF.

The chain joins TRBV10-3 to TRBJ2-2; 10 positions match TRBD2. The length of the CDR3 is 15 residues. Germline CDR1 is ENHRY and CDR2 is SYGVKD. The ends lost 6 bases at V and 6 bases at J; junction bases unmatched: 7. The CDR3 reads CAISSSGGPPGELFF. The CDR3 DNA reads as TGTGCCATCAGCTCTAGCGGGGGACCCCCCGGGGAGCTGTTTTTT.

This clone has just a few counts. J is TRBJ1-1 and V is TRBV2, with D possibly being TRBD1 (5 bases). Germline CDR1 SNHLY, CDR2 FYNNEI. V was clipped by 4 bases and J by 8 bases, with 17 bases between them. This CDR3 is built from 14 residues. CDR3 in amino acids: CASSGQGWVFEAFF. The DNA of the CDR3 is TGTGCCAGCAGTGGGCAGGGTTGGGTATTCGAAGCTTTCTTT.

This chain joins TRBV4-1 and TRBJ1-5; D not certain. Germline loops: CDR1 MGHRA, CDR2 YSYEKL. Trimming removed 2 bases at V and 3 bases at J, with 14 bases between. CDR3 size: 16 residues. CDR3 bases: TGCGCCAGCAGCCAAACCACGGATACTATCAATCAGCCCCAGCATTTT. Amino acids: CASSQTTDTINQPQHF.

The CDR3 protein is CASSLTAGVNYGYTF. In nucleotides, the CDR3 is TGTGCCAGCAGCTTAACGGCAGGGGTTAACTATGGCTACACCTTC. The V call is TRBV7-2, the J call TRBJ1-2; D might be TRBD1 (6 bases). V dropped 2 bases and J dropped 1 base, with 11 bases sitting between them. Germline V gives CDR1 SGHTA, CDR2 FQGNSA. The CDR3 totals 15 residues.

This clone was counted between two and nine times. The gene calls are TRBV18 and TRBJ2-4, with TRBD1 matching over 8 bases. Germline values: CDR1 KGHSH, CDR2 LQKENI. Trimming at V came to 5 bases and at J to 6 bases, leaving 6 bases not matched to a gene. The CDR3 runs 14 residues. The CDR3 loop is CASSETGAGNIQYF. CDR3 sequence (DNA): TGTGCCAGCTCAGAGACAGGGGCCGGAAACATTCAGTACTTC.

A few counts support this clone. V usage is TRBV5-8 and J usage is TRBJ1-2; D not certain. Between the trimmed V and J ends, which lost 7 bases and 7 bases, there was a span of 11 bases. The CDR3 is made up of 11 amino acids. Germline values: CDR1 SGHTS, CDR2 YDEGEE. The CDR3, as DNA: TGTGCCAGCCAGATTGTTTTTGGCTACACCTTC. It specifies CASQIVFGYTF.

The chain uses TRBV3-1 (or the pseudogene TRBV3-2) and TRBJ2-3, with 8 bases lining up with TRBD1. Looked up from germline, CDR1 is LGHDT and CDR2 is YNNKEL (reference sequence). With 3 bases clipped from V and 12 bases from J, the junction kept 5 bases outside the gene matches. The CDR3 contains 12 residues. The CDR3, as DNA: TGTGCCAGCAGCCAGGGGGACAGGTCCCAGTATTTT. Amino acids: CASSQGDRSQYF.

The rearrangement links TRBV7-8 to TRBJ2-5; D is perhaps TRBD2 (5 bases). Trimming removed 5 bases at V and 5 bases at J, with 15 bases between. Germline CDR1 reads SGHVS; CDR2 reads FQNEAQ. There are 14 residues in the CDR3. The CDR3 is CASSPGGSMETQYF. DNA of the CDR3: TGTGCCAGCAGCCCCGGAGGTAGCATGGAGACCCAGTACTTC.

There are a few counts of this clone. The chain has TRBV7-5 and TRBJ2-1; the D call in the table, TRBD2, was not verified against the DNA. TRBV7-5 is noted as a pseudogene. The CDR3 has 18 residues. For the CDR3, the DNA is TGTGCCAGAAGCGCCACTAGCGGGGGGGCCTGGATCTGGAATGAGCAGTTCTTC. Its translation: CARSATSGGAWIWNEQFF.

The chain has TRBV29-1 and TRBJ1-2; D perhaps matches TRBD1 (6 bases). The CDR3 loop spans 13 amino acids. The V end lost 0 bases, the J end lost 8 bases, and 13 bases lay between the germline ends. Germline-derived CDR1 and CDR2 are SQVTM and ANQGSEA. CDR3: CSVEEGAGSGYTF. The CDR3 nucleotides read TGCAGCGTTGAAGAGGGGGCAGGGAGCGGCTACACCTTC.

The chain links TRBV9 to TRBJ1-1; 9 bases are a match to TRBD1. Germline trimming cut 3 bases from V and 2 bases from J; bases unmatched to any gene: 2. The germline CDR1 and CDR2 sequences are SGDLS and YYNGEE. There are 14 residues in the CDR3. Here the CDR3 reads CASSEQGANTEAFF. CDR3 DNA: TGTGCCAGCAGCGAACAGGGGGCAAACACTGAAGCTTTCTTT.